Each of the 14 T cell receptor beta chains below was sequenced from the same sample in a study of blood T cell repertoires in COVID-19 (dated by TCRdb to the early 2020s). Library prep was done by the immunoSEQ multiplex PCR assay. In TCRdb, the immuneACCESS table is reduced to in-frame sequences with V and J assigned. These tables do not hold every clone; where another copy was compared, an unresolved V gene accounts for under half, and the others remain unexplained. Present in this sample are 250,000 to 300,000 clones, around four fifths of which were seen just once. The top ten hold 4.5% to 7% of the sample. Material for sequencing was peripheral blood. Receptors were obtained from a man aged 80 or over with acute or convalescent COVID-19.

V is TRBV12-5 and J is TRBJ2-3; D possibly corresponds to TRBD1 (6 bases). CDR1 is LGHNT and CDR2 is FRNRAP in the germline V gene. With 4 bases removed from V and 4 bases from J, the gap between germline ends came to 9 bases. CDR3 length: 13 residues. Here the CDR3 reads CASGSSGADTQYF. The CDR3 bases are TGTGCTAGTGGTTCATCAGGGGCAGATACGCAGTATTTT.

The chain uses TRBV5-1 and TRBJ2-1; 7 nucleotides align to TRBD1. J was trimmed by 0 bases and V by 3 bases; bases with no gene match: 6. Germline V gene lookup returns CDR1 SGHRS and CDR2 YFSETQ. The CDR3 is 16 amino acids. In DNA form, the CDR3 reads TGCGCCAGCAGCTGGACGGGACAGAGCTCCTACAATGAGCAGTTCTTC. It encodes CASSWTGQSSYNEQFF.

DNA of the CDR3: TGCGCCAGCAGCCAAGAAGGTTCAGCGGCCCCAGATACGCAGTATTTT. It translates to CASSQEGSAAPDTQYF. V gene TRBV4-1 combines with J gene TRBJ2-3; D possibly corresponds to TRBD2 (5 bases). V lost 0 bases to trimming and J lost 4 bases, with 14 bases between them. CDR1 is MGHRA and CDR2 is YSYEKL in the germline V gene. This CDR3 is 16 amino acids long.

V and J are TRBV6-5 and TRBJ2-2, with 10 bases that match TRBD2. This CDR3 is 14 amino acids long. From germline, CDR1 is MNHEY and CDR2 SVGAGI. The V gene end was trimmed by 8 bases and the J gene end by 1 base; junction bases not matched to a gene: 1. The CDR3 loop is CASLAGGNTGELFF. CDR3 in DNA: TGTGCCAGCTTAGCGGGAGGGAACACCGGGGAGCTGTTTTTT.

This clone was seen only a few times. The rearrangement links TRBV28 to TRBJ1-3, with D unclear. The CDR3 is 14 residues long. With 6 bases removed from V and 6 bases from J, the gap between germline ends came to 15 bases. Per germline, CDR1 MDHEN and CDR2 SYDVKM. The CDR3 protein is CASSLMGSSNTIYF. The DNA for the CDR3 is TGTGCCAGCAGCCTTATGGGGAGTTCAAACACCATATATTTT.

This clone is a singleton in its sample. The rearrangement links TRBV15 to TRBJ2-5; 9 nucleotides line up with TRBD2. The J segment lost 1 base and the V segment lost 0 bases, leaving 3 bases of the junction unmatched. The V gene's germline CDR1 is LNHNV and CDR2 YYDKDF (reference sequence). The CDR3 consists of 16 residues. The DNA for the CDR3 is TGTGCCACCAGCAGAGATCAAGCGGGGGGCCAAGAGACCCAGTACTTC. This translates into CATSRDQAGGQETQYF.

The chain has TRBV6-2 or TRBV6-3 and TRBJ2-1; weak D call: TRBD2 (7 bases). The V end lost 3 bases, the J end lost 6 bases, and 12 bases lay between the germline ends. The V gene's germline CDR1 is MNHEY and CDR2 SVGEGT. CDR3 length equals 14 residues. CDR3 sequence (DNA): TGTGCCAGCAGTTATGGGGGGGCCCCCAATGAGCAGTTCTTC. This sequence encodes CASSYGGAPNEQFF.

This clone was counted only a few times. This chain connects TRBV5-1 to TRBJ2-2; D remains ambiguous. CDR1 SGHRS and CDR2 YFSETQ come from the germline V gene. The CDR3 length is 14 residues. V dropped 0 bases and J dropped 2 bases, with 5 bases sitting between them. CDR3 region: CASSLGPNTGELFF. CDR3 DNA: TGCGCCAGCAGCTTGGGGCCAAACACCGGGGAGCTGTTTTTT.

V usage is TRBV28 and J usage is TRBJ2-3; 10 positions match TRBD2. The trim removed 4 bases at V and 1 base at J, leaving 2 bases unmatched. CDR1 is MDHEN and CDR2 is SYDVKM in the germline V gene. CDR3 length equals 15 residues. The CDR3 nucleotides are TGTGCCAGCAGTTCCACTAGCGGGGGCACAGATACGCAGTATTTT. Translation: CASSSTSGGTDTQYF.

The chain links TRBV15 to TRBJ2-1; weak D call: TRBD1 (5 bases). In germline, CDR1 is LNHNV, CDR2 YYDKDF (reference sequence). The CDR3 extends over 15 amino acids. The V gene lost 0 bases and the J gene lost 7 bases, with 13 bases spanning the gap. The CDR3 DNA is TGTGCCACCAGCAGAGACTCCCAGGGAAGGAATGAGCAGTTCTTC. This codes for CATSRDSQGRNEQFF.

The CDR3 DNA sequence: TGTGCCAGCAGTTCCTTCCGCAGGGAGGTCTCCTACGAGCAGTACTTC. Translation: CASSSFRREVSYEQYF. This chain uses TRBV28 with TRBJ2-7; D may be TRBD2 (6 bases). V was pared by 4 bases and J by 0 bases, with 16 bases between. The CDR3 covers 16 residues. The germline CDR1 and CDR2 sequences are MDHEN and SYDVKM.

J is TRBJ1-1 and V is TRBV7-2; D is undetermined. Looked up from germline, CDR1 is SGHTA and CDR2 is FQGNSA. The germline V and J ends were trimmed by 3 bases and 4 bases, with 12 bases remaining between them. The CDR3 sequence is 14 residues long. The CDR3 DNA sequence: TGTGCCAGCAGCTTTGGGCGCCTGGGCACTGAAGCTTTCTTT. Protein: CASSFGRLGTEAFF.

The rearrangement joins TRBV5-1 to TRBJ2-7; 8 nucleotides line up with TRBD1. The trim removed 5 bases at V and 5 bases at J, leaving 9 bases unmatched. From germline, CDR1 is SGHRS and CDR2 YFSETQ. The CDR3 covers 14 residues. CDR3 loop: CASSPTGTGNEQYF. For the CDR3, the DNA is TGCGCCAGCAGTCCTACCGGGACAGGCAACGAGCAGTACTTC.

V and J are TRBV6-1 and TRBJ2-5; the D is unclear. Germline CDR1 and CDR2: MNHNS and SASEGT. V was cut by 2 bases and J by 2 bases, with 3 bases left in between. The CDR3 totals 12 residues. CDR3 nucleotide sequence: TGTGCCAGCAGTGAACAGCAAGAGACCCAGTACTTC. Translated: CASSEQQETQYF.